This entry describes one TCR beta chain. The sample is drawn from a study of CD8+CD57+ T cells in acquired aplastic anemia. Overall study: Sorted CD4+ and CD8+ cells gave an average of around 3.3 ug of DNA.

The template used for profiling TCR beta VDJ and CDR3 was genomic DNA. MiXCR, applied by TCRdb to the reads, yields one record per CDR3 protein. The table has some 120,000 distinct CDR3 sequences, almost 40% seen once. CD8+CD57+ cell expansion, shown by flow cytometry, had occurred in the patients selected for sequencing. Patients had not yet gotten any therapy when their blood was taken for sampling. Sequencing was done on a sample of sorted CD4+, CD8+, or CD8+CD57+ T cells (not recorded which) from PBMCs. The TCR originated in a human donor with aplastic anemia.

The CDR3 coding sequence is TGTGCCACCAGCAGAGAAAGGGGGGGCTATGGCTACACCTTC. Protein: CATSRERGGYGYTF. This chain connects TRBV15 to TRBJ1-2; D might be TRBD1 (6 bases). This CDR3 is 14 amino acids long. V lost 0 bases, J lost 4 bases, and 9 bases lay in between. Per the germline V gene, CDR1 is LNHNV and CDR2 is YYDKDF (reference sequence).